These 25 T cell receptor beta chains were sequenced from one sample in a study of metastatic and nonmetastatic thyroid tumors. Prior to thyroid surgery, none of the patients had received any treatment. TCRdb called clones again from the PCR reads with MiXCR. The top ten clones hold more than 8% of a sample with approximately 40,000 clones, 28% of them seen once. Sequencing used blood. Receptor source: a male donor with papillary thyroid cancer or a benign thyroid nodule (not recorded which). Some clones in this sample may be carry-over from other donors' samples.

The V and J genes are TRBV30 and TRBJ1-4, with a possible D match to TRBD1 (6 bases). CDR3 size: 12 residues. The V and J ends lost 8 bases and 4 bases respectively, with 11 bases between them. Germline CDR1 and CDR2: GTSNPN and SVGIG (reference sequence). The CDR3 region has the DNA TGTGCCACTTCAGGGGTTAATGAAAAACTGTTTTTT. Amino acids: CATSGVNEKLFF.

The rearrangement uses TRBV6-2 or TRBV6-3 and TRBJ2-7; tentatively, D is TRBD1 or TRBD2 (6 bases each). The CDR3 runs to 15 residues. The germline gives CDR1 MNHEY, CDR2 SVGEGT. Deletions cut 0 bases from V and 7 bases from J, with 16 bases between. The CDR3 coding sequence is TGTGCCAGCAGTTACTCAGCAGGGGAGGCGGGAGAGCAGTACTTC. Translation gives CASSYSAGEAGEQYF.

This clone was recorded many times. The chain employs TRBV9 and TRBJ1-6, with 7 bases matching TRBD1. V lost 3 bases to trimming and J lost 8 bases; unmatched junction nucleotides: 8. The CDR3 runs 15 residues. Germline V gene lookup returns CDR1 SGDLS and CDR2 YYNGEE. As DNA, the CDR3 is TGTGCCAGCAGCGCAAGACAGGGTAGGGATTCACCCCTCCACTTT. Translating it yields CASSARQGRDSPLHF.

A note on this clone: A much larger clonotype is one base distant, so this may be a read error. The chain couples TRBV4-1 to TRBJ2-3, with D hard to call. With 6 bases removed from V and 4 bases from J, the gap between germline ends came to 11 bases. The CDR3 contains 13 residues. The germline V gene has CDR1 MGHRA and CDR2 YSYEKL. CDR3 nucleotide sequence: TGCGCCAGCAGTTCCAGGCCCCCAGATACGCAGTATTTT. It yields the protein CASSSRPPDTQYF.

This clone was seen only a few times. The chain uses TRBV20-1 and TRBJ2-7; the D gene is possibly TRBD2 (5 bases). Germline assignment: CDR1 DFQATT and CDR2 SNEGSKA (reference sequence). The germline V and J ends were trimmed by 0 bases and 3 bases, with 18 bases remaining between them. The CDR3 contains 16 residues. The CDR3 loop is CSARDFWTQVDYEQYF. CDR3 nucleotide sequence: TGCAGTGCTAGAGATTTTTGGACTCAAGTCGACTACGAGCAGTACTTC.

This clone has just a few counts. The J gene is TRBJ2-3, the V gene TRBV12-3 or TRBV12-4; possible D gene TRBD2, 6 bases. The V end lost 4 bases, the J end lost 3 bases, and 14 bases lay between the germline ends. This CDR3 is 15 amino acids long. CDR3 in amino acids: CASSSYGGATDTQYF. Written as DNA, the CDR3 is TGTGCCAGCAGTTCTTACGGGGGTGCAACAGATACGCAGTATTTT.

This clone showed up just a few times. The rearrangement uses TRBV29-1 and TRBJ2-5, with D perhaps being TRBD1 or TRBD2 (5 bases each). The CDR3 loop spans 14 amino acids. V lost 6 bases, J lost 1 base, and 15 bases lay in between. Germline V CDR1 and CDR2: SQVTM, ANQGSEA. The CDR3 coding sequence is TGCAGCGTCGTGGGGACCGATTCCCAAGAGACCCAGTACTTC. Translation gives CSVVGTDSQETQYF.

This sequence joins TRBV20-1 and TRBJ2-1, with 8 bases that match TRBD1. The CDR3 spans 14 residues. Germline values: CDR1 DFQATT, CDR2 SNEGSKA (reference sequence). The V segment lost 0 bases and the J segment 15 bases; nucleotides outside the gene matches: 13. The CDR3 nucleotides read TGCAGTGCTAGAGATCTAACAGGGGGACCCCAGCCGTTCTTC. This gives the protein CSARDLTGGPQPFF.

This clone has a count of ten or more. The chain has TRBV18 and TRBJ2-1; unclear D gene. CDR3 length: 13 amino acids. The germline CDR1 and CDR2 sequences are KGHSH and LQKENI. Deletions cut 3 bases from V and 10 bases from J, with 13 bases between. DNA for the CDR3: TGTGCCAGCTCACCCACAGTTGGGCAAGAGCAGTTCTTC. This encodes CASSPTVGQEQFF.

Worth noting for this clone: At one end the junction does not follow the germline gene, possibly because of a read error. The chain couples TRBV6-1 to TRBJ2-3; the D is unclear. The CDR3 runs 12 residues. Germline CDR1 is MNHNS and CDR2 is SASEGT. For the CDR3, the DNA is TGTGTCAGCATTCAATTCGGTGATACGCAGTATTTT. Its protein product is CVSIQFGDTQYF.

This clone was seen only a few times. The CDR3 does not end in the conserved phenylalanine or tryptophan, so this is likely a read error. The gene calls are TRBV6-1 and TRBJ2-3, with a weak D call TRBD1 (5 bases). Germline V gene sequence: CDR1 MNHNS, CDR2 SASEGT. This CDR3 spans 15 amino acids. The CDR3 here is CASSRPNRGVDTQYL. The CDR3 DNA is TGTGCCAGCAGTCGCCCGAATAGGGGCGTGGATACTCAGTATCTT.

This chain uses TRBV6-1 with TRBJ2-7, with TRBD1 as a possible D gene (6 bases). Deletions cut 5 bases from V and 4 bases from J, with 15 bases between. This CDR3 region has 14 residues. Germline V gene sequence: CDR1 MNHNS, CDR2 SASEGT. CDR3 loop: CASSSSYREYEQYF. The CDR3 region has the DNA TGTGCCAGCAGTTCATCTTACAGGGAGTACGAGCAGTACTTC.

This clone was recorded at least ten times. This chain uses TRBV6-1 with TRBJ1-5, with D possibly matching TRBD1 (6 bases). Trimming took 10 bases from V and 1 from J, leaving 26 bases between them. This CDR3 spans 18 amino acids. CDR1 and CDR2 (germline): MNHNS, SASEGT. The CDR3 is CATRDGGPSEGSNQPQHF. The DNA for the CDR3 is TGTGCCACCAGGGACGGGGGGCCATCGGAGGGAAGCAATCAGCCCCAGCATTTT.

This clone appeared a single time. One end of the junction fails to match germline, which may point to a read error. The chain employs TRBV5-1 and TRBJ2-3; D is possibly TRBD2 (5 bases). The CDR3 spans 14 residues. CDR1 and CDR2 (germline): SGHRS, YFSETQ. The DNA of the CDR3 is TGCGCCAGCAGTTTGGAGGACCTCGAAGATACGCAGTATTTT. Translation: CASSLEDLEDTQYF.

To note about this clone: One end of the junction does not line up with germline, which may come from a read error. Other DNA sequences in this sample translate to the same CDR3. This chain connects TRBV12-3 or TRBV12-4 to TRBJ2-3; D possibly corresponds to TRBD1 (6 bases). The CDR3 has 15 residues. In DNA, the CDR3 is TGTGCCAGCAGTTTACCCCACAGGGTTGGGAATACACAGTATTTT. As protein: CASSLPHRVGNTQYF.

J is TRBJ1-1 and V is TRBV7-9; D is unresolved. Looked up from germline, CDR1 is SEHNR and CDR2 is FQNEAQ (reference sequence). Between the trimmed V and J ends, which lost 3 bases and 6 bases, there was a span of 8 bases. The CDR3 runs 12 residues. The CDR3 nucleotides are TGTGCCAGCAGCTTCTATGCAGCTGAAGCTTTCTTT. Its translation is CASSFYAAEAFF. Full variable domain (remainder filled in from reference TRBV7-9 and TRBJ1-1): DTGVSQNPRHKITKRGQNVTFRCDPISEHNRLYWYRQTLGQGPEFLTYFQNEAQLEKSRLLSDRFSAERPKGSFSTLEIQRTEQGDSAMYLCASSFYAAEAFFGQGTRLTVV.

This clone was detected a few times. The V and J genes are TRBV20-1 and TRBJ1-3; 8 bases align to TRBD1. Trimming removed 4 bases from V and 4 bases from J; junction bases left unmatched: 9. This CDR3 region has 15 residues. Germline V gene lookup returns CDR1 DFQATT and CDR2 SNEGSKA (reference sequence). DNA of the CDR3: TGCAGTGCTACCCCAGGGGGCGCGGGGGGAAACACCATATATTTT. Protein: CSATPGGAGGNTIYF.

A few counts support this clone. The rearrangement joins TRBV28 to TRBJ1-1; the match to TRBD1 covers 9 bases. The CDR3 is 18 amino acids. The J segment lost 1 base and the V segment lost 4 bases, leaving 13 bases of the junction unmatched. Germline CDR1 and CDR2: MDHEN and SYDVKM. The CDR3 loop is CASSSPPGQGLTNTEAFF. DNA of the CDR3: TGTGCCAGCAGTTCGCCACCGGGACAGGGTTTAACGAACACTGAAGCTTTCTTT.

This clone was seen many times. This rearrangement joins TRBV19 to TRBJ1-5; 7 nucleotides match TRBD1. The CDR3 covers 15 residues. The junction had 9 bases not matched to a gene; V was cut back by 5 bases and J by 5 bases. Germline CDR1 reads LNHDA; CDR2 reads SQIVND (reference sequence). The CDR3 protein is CASSAEDREDQPQHF. The CDR3 nucleotides are TGTGCCAGTAGTGCGGAAGACAGGGAGGATCAGCCCCAGCATTTT.

This sequence joins TRBV13 and TRBJ2-2; a possible D gene is TRBD2 (5 bases). The V end lost 8 bases, the J end lost 5 bases, and 21 bases lay between the germline ends. Germline V CDR1 and CDR2: PRHDT, FYEKMQ (reference sequence). This CDR3 spans 16 amino acids. CDR3 coding DNA: TGTGCCAGCTCTGTCTTTGGAGGAATGGGGACCGGGGAGCTGTTTTTT. This translates into CASSVFGGMGTGELFF.

The genes are TRBV6-1 and TRBJ2-3; D not resolved. This CDR3 has 14 residues. The germline V and J ends were trimmed by 5 bases and 6 bases, with 15 bases remaining between them. Germline V gene sequence: CDR1 MNHNS, CDR2 SASEGT. In nucleotides, the CDR3 is TGTGCCAGCAGTCCCCTCGTCCCCCCGGATACGCAGTATTTT. This sequence encodes CASSPLVPPDTQYF.

This clone was detected ten times or more. This chain joins TRBV5-1 and TRBJ2-3; 9 positions match TRBD2. CDR1 and CDR2 from the germline V gene are SGHRS and YFSETQ. The CDR3 totals 16 residues. Trimming took 6 bases from V and 5 from J; bases not matched to a gene: 13. CDR3 region: CASTMFPREGRDTQYF. The CDR3 DNA follows: TGCGCCAGCACCATGTTTCCGCGGGAGGGGAGAGATACGCAGTATTTT. Supplemented by reference TRBV5-1 and TRBJ2-3, the full variable domain reads KAGVTQTPRYLIKTRGQQVTLSCSPISGHRSVSWYQQTPGQGLQFLFEYFSETQRNKGNFPGRFSGRQFSNSRSEMNVSTLELGDSALYLCASTMFPREGRDTQYFGPGTRLTVL.

The genes are TRBV19 and TRBJ2-1; TRBD2 might be the D (5 bases). The CDR3 length is 17 residues. CDR1 LNHDA and CDR2 SQIVND come from the germline V gene (reference sequence). The germline V and J ends were trimmed by 3 bases and 7 bases, with 22 bases remaining between them. The CDR3 nucleotides are TGTGCCAGTAGTATGCGACTAAGTCCGTTGTCAGAGAATGAGCAGTTCTTC. This codes for CASSMRLSPLSENEQFF.

In this sample, this clone turned up many times. This chain uses TRBV3-1 with TRBJ2-2, with D unresolved. The CDR3 contains 12 residues. V was pared by 5 bases and J by 6 bases, with 7 bases between. Germline CDR1 reads LGHDT; CDR2 reads YNNKEL (reference sequence). The CDR3 is CASSGVAGELFF. CDR3 nucleotides: TGTGCCAGCAGCGGAGTTGCCGGGGAGCTGTTTTTT.

There are many counts of this clone. The CDR3 region has the DNA TGTGCCACCAGTCGAGGAGAGTGGCAAGAGACCCAGTACTTC. Protein sequence: CATSRGEWQETQYF. The J gene is TRBJ2-5, the V gene TRBV24-1; D ambiguous. CDR1 is KGHDR and CDR2 is SFDVKD in the germline V gene. The CDR3 has 14 residues. Trimming removed 6 bases at V and 2 bases at J, with 12 bases between.